This T cell receptor (beta chain) was recovered during a study of OX40 agonist ivuxolimab in advanced cancers. Regarding the research as a whole: The costimulatory receptor OX40 (CD134) was targeted by ivuxolimab, a fully human IgG2 agonistic monoclonal antibody. Intravenous ivuxolimab was administered to patients every 2 weeks at six dose levels: 0.01, 0.1, 0.3, 1.5, 3 and 10 mg/kg. Among the approximately 50 dose-escalation patients, some 19 had hepatocellular carcinoma, approximately 15 melanoma, 9 renal cell carcinoma and 9 head and neck cancer. A male proportion of roughly 80% and a mean age of about 60 years, ranging from 23 to 79, were recorded for the dose-escalation cohort. Patients were allowed to have had prior anti-PD-1, anti-PD-L1 or anti-CTLA-4 therapy, and 30% to 40% of the dose-escalation patients had previously received checkpoint inhibitors. Partial responses occurred in three dose-escalation patients: two with cutaneous melanoma and one with hepatocellular carcinoma. Peripheral TCRbeta sequencing was intended to test whether TCR sequence diversity was altered and clonal T-cell expansion was caused by ivuxolimab. The paper covers the monotherapy dose-escalation part of the phase I ivuxolimab trial, which included N ≈ 54 patients. Results the study describes overall, beyond this receptor: At doses of 0.1 to 3.0 mg/kg, clonal expansion of both CD4+ and CD8+ T cells in blood was seen between baseline and week 6. Low levels of normalized T-cell clonal expansion were also seen in some nonresponding patients. Antigen specificity was not determined for the clonally expanded peripheral T cells. In the 0.1-3.0 mg/kg groups, partial responders had among the lowest normalized peripheral clonal expansion, particularly in CD8+ T cells. On average, CD8+ T cells showed more expanded clones than CD4+ T cells after ivuxolimab.

The trial excluded patients who had a history of autoimmune disease or who were on systemic immunosuppression. Peripheral blood for TCR sequencing was collected from all dose cohorts at baseline, on cycle 4 day 1, and on cycle 7 day 1. Samples came from an open-label, multicenter, first-in-human phase I dose-escalation trial of ivuxolimab. Adults with locally advanced or metastatic head and neck squamous cell, hepatocellular, melanoma or renal cell carcinoma were enrolled in the trial. CD4+ and CD8+ T cells were sorted separately from peripheral blood before TCR sequencing. Based on the germline V gene (reference sequence), the CDR1 and CDR2 sequences are LNHNV and YYDKDF. Ends trimmed: V by 3 bases, J by 2 bases; bases unmatched to a gene: 0. The CDR3 runs 14 amino acids, cysteine and phenylalanine included. Only the CDR3 part of the read is kept: 42 bases, read in frame from the first base. As regards this clone: Its cognate antigen has yet to be identified. No qualities accompany the bases; no much larger clone lies one base away.

Genomic DNA was isolated from the sorted cells so that the TCRbeta CDR3 region could be sequenced. TCRbeta CDR3 regions were sequenced using the immunoSEQ Assay. Entries here come from immuneACCESS through TCRdb and include only in-frame sequences with V and J called. Some clones fail to appear in such tables; in the studies checked, an unresolved V gene covers under half of the shortfall, and the cause of the remainder is unknown. The sample yields tens of thousands of clones; roughly 84% were counted once. Together, the top ten hold about 0.65% of the sample. The receptor comes from an adult with an advanced solid tumor such as melanoma, head and neck, liver or kidney cancer. The receptor chain draws on TRBV15 and TRBJ1-4; a stretch of 7 junction bases matches TRBD1. The sequencing used CD4+ or CD8+ T cells sorted from blood, collected in a trial of the OX40 agonist ivuxolimab. CDR3 reads: CATSRGQTNEKLFF. The DNA is as follows: TGTGCCACCAGCAGGGGACAGACTAATGAAAAACTGTTTTTT.